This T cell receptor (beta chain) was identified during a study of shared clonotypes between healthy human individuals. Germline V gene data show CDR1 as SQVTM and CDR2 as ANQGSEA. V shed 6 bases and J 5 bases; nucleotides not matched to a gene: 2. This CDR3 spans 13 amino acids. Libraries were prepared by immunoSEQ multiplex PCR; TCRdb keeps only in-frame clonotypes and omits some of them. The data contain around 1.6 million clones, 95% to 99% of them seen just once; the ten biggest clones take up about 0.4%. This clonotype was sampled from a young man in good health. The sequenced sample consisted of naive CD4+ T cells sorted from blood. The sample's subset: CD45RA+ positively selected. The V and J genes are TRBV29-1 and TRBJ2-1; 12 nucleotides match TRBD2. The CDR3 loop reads CSVGLAGNNEQFF. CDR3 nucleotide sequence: TGCAGCGTGGGACTAGCGGGTAACAATGAGCAGTTCTTC.